This note documents a single T cell receptor beta chain sequence. This CDR3 has 14 amino acids. Germline CDR1 SGHTA, CDR2 FQGTGA. Trimming removed 7 bases at V and 2 bases at J, with 12 bases between. With cryopreserved PBMCs as the source, around 2 micrograms of genomic DNA went to TCR beta libraries. This specimen comes from a study of cytotoxic CD8 clonotypes in ibrutinib-treated CLL. Here immunoSEQ multiplex PCR was the method, and the copy in TCRdb shows in-frame clones only, minus some. The top ten clones hold roughly 24% of a sample with approximately 92,000 clones, 75% to 80% of them seen once.

The starting material was PBMCs, obtained after 24 months of ibrutinib treatment. The TCR was taken from a human donor with chronic lymphocytic leukemia. The chain combines TRBV7-3 with TRBJ2-1; perhaps TRBD2 as D (6 bases). CDR3 loop: CASKIAVTYNEQFF. The CDR3 DNA reads as TGTGCCAGCAAAATAGCGGTTACCTACAATGAGCAGTTCTTC.